Listed here are 24 T cell receptor beta chains from one sample, sequenced in a study of beta chain features in type 1 diabetes. The entirety of the isolated RNA underwent reverse transcription, so expressed TCRB transcripts were sequenced. Here immunoSEQ multiplex PCR was the method, and the copy in TCRdb shows in-frame clones only, minus some. The sample yields 310,000 or so clones, 8% seen once. Source material: central memory CD4+ T cells from blood. These receptors all stem from a woman in her late teens or twenties in good health.

This clone was detected only a few times. The chain combines TRBV18 with TRBJ2-2; 11 positions agree with TRBD2. The CDR3 is 17 amino acids. CDR1 is KGHSH, CDR2 LQKENI, per germline. Unmatched junction bases numbered 12, after V lost 8 bases and J lost 4 bases. CDR3 sequence (DNA): TGTGCCAGCCCGACGACAGGGACTAGCGGAATCACCGGGGAGCTGTTTTTT. Protein product: CASPTTGTSGITGELFF.

This clone was seen at least ten times. Other DNA sequences in the sample encode the same CDR3. The chain links TRBV7-9 to TRBJ2-5; 11 nucleotides match TRBD2. The germline gives CDR1 SEHNR, CDR2 FQNEAQ (reference sequence). The CDR3 runs to 15 residues. The V and J ends lost 5 bases and 2 bases, in that order; junction bases with no gene match: 4. The CDR3 DNA is TGTGCCAGCAGCCCAGGACTAGCGGGTCAAGAGACCCAGTACTTC. This gives the protein CASSPGLAGQETQYF. The variable domain in full, with the rest retrieved from reference TRBV7-9 and TRBJ2-5, is DTGVSQNPRHKITKRGQNVTFRCDPISEHNRLYWYRQTLGQGPEFLTYFQNEAQLEKSRLLSDRFSAERPKGSFSTLEIQRTEQGDSAMYLCASSPGLAGQETQYFGPGTRLLVL.

J is TRBJ2-7 and V is TRBV14; possibly TRBD1 for D (6 bases). Looked up from germline, CDR1 is SGHDN and CDR2 is FVKESK. V lost 4 bases and J 2 bases, leaving 18 bases between the germline ends. The CDR3 consists of 16 residues. Here the CDR3 DNA reads TGTGCCAGCAGCCCGACCGACCCGGGACAACCCTACGAGCAGTACTTC. It codes for CASSPTDPGQPYEQYF.

This sequence joins TRBV2 and TRBJ2-3, with D unresolved. The V end lost 4 bases, the J end lost 4 bases, and 6 bases lay between the germline ends. The CDR3 has 12 amino acids. Germline CDR1 is SNHLY and CDR2 is FYNNEI. CDR3 sequence (DNA): TGTGCCAGCAGTGTTTTGGCAGATACGCAGTATTTT. It yields the protein CASSVLADTQYF.

This clone was seen only a few times. The chain couples TRBV2 to TRBJ2-5; D is perhaps TRBD1 (6 bases). Deletions cut 1 base from V and 1 base from J, with 10 bases between. CDR3 length: 15 residues. Germline CDR1 is SNHLY and CDR2 is FYNNEI. The CDR3 coding sequence is TGTGCCAGCAGTGAAGAGGTGACAGGCCAAGAGACCCAGTACTTC. Amino acid sequence: CASSEEVTGQETQYF.

This clone occurred a few times. In nucleotides, the CDR3 is TGTGCCAGCAGTCACCGGACAGGCTCCGAGGAGACCCAGTACTTC. Its protein is CASSHRTGSEETQYF. The V gene is TRBV28, the J gene TRBJ2-5, with 7 bases matching TRBD1. Germline values: CDR1 MDHEN, CDR2 SYDVKM. CDR3 length: 15 residues. V shed 5 bases and J 5 bases; nucleotides not matched to a gene: 11.

The CDR3 coding sequence is TGCGCCAGCAGCTTGGCCGACAGGGTCAATGAGCAGTTCTTC. As protein: CASSLADRVNEQFF. The genes are TRBV5-1 and TRBJ2-1; 7 nucleotides agree with TRBD1. The junction had 3 bases not matched to a gene; V was cut back by 0 bases and J by 6 bases. The CDR3 spans 14 residues. CDR1 is SGHRS and CDR2 is YFSETQ in the germline V gene.

V gene TRBV4-2 combines with J gene TRBJ2-3; 7 positions agree with TRBD1. CDR3 size: 16 residues. After removal of 0 bases from V and 8 bases from J, the junction contained 11 bases not matched to a gene. Germline lookup yields CDR1 LGHNA and CDR2 YNFKEQ. The CDR3 reads CASSQENRQGRVTQYF. The DNA of the CDR3 is TGTGCCAGCAGCCAAGAAAACCGACAGGGTCGGGTTACGCAGTATTTT.

The chain links TRBV4-2 to TRBJ1-2, with 7 bases aligning to TRBD1. After removal of 0 bases from V and 8 bases from J, the junction contained 9 bases not matched to a gene. This CDR3 has 15 amino acids. Per the germline V gene, CDR1 is LGHNA and CDR2 is YNFKEQ. The CDR3 is CASSQELRQGYGYTF. As DNA, the CDR3 is TGTGCCAGCAGCCAAGAGTTGAGACAGGGTTACGGCTACACCTTC.

In this sample, this clone turned up many times. This chain uses TRBV9 with TRBJ2-7; 10 bases line up with TRBD1. The CDR3 extends over 14 amino acids. Germline lookup yields CDR1 SGDLS and CDR2 YYNGEE. Losses at the gene ends were 1 base for V and 6 bases for J; bases not matched to a gene: 4. This CDR3 reads CASSVRDRGSEQYF. CDR3 DNA: TGTGCCAGCAGCGTAAGGGACAGGGGTAGCGAGCAGTACTTC.

This clone was detected only a few times. The V call is TRBV7-2, the J call TRBJ1-1; D remains unclear. The CDR3 contains 14 residues. The V end was cut by 5 bases, the J end by 0 bases, with 10 bases between. Germline V gene lookup returns CDR1 SGHTA and CDR2 FQGNSA. CDR3 coding DNA: TGTGCCAGCAGCCGAGATACTTTGAACACTGAAGCTTTCTTT. Protein product: CASSRDTLNTEAFF. The full variable domain, in which reference TRBV7-2 and TRBJ1-1 provide the parts outside the CDR3, is GAGVSQSPSNKVTEKGKDVELRCDPISGHTALYWYRQSLGQGLEFLIYFQGNSAPDKSGLPSDRFSAERTGGSVSTLTIQRTQQEDSAVYLCASSRDTLNTEAFFGQGTRLTVV.

V gene TRBV19 combines with J gene TRBJ2-3; D gene ambiguous. This CDR3 comprises 14 residues. The germline V gene encodes CDR1 LNHDA and CDR2 SQIVND (reference sequence). V was shortened by 1 base and J by 5 bases, with 10 bases between the two germline ends. CDR3 nucleotides: TGTGCCAGTAGTATAGGCAGGCGAGTAGATACGCAGTATTTT. Translation: CASSIGRRVDTQYF.

The chain has TRBV5-4 and TRBJ2-5; TRBD1 matches 9 bases. J was trimmed by 3 bases and V by 3 bases; bases with no gene match: 3. The CDR3 spans 14 residues. In germline, CDR1 is SGHNT, CDR2 YYREEE (reference sequence). The DNA for the CDR3 is TGTGCCAGCAGCTCGGGACAGGGCGAAGAGACCCAGTACTTC. It translates to CASSSGQGEETQYF.

This clone was seen a handful of times. V and J are TRBV5-1 and TRBJ2-7; D unclear. V shed 0 bases and J shed 2 bases, with 9 bases lying between them. The germline V gene has CDR1 SGHRS and CDR2 YFSETQ. The CDR3 consists of 14 residues. In nucleotides, the CDR3 is TGCGCCAGCAGCTTGGAGGGCGAGACCTACGAGCAGTACTTC. It encodes CASSLEGETYEQYF.

This clone was seen ten or more times. The CDR3 coding sequence is TGTGCCACCAGCAGAGGAGGGAAACAGGTTAATCAGCCCCAGCATTTT. Translated: CATSRGGKQVNQPQHF. The chain combines TRBV15 with TRBJ1-5; D possibly corresponds to TRBD1 (5 bases). V lost 1 base to trimming and J lost 4 bases, with 14 bases between them. This CDR3 contains 16 residues. Germline V gives CDR1 LNHNV, CDR2 YYDKDF (reference sequence).

The V call is TRBV6-5, the J call TRBJ2-1, with 11 bases lining up with TRBD2. V shed 7 bases and J 5 bases; nucleotides not matched to a gene: 7. CDR3 length equals 15 residues. Germline-derived CDR1 and CDR2 are MNHEY and SVGAGI. CDR3 coding DNA: TGTGCCAGCATGCTATTAGCGGGAGGGGACAATGAGCAGTTCTTC. It codes for CASMLLAGGDNEQFF.

The chain carries TRBV7-6 and TRBJ2-7, with D maybe TRBD1 (6 bases). This CDR3 contains 15 residues. Between the trimmed V and J ends, which lost 3 bases and 0 bases, there was a span of 12 bases. The germline V gene encodes CDR1 SGHVS and CDR2 FNYEAQ. Here the CDR3 reads CASSLGAVNSYEQYF. The CDR3 region has the DNA TGTGCCAGCAGCTTGGGGGCGGTTAACTCCTACGAGCAGTACTTC. Filled out from reference TRBV7-6 and TRBJ2-7, the complete variable domain reads GAGVSQSPRYKVTKRGQDVALRCDPISGHVSLYWYRQALGQGPEFLTYFNYEAQQDKSGLPNDRFSAERPEGSISTLTIQRTEQRDSAMYRCASSLGAVNSYEQYFGPGTRLTVT.

The J gene is TRBJ2-6, the V gene TRBV18; 7 bases align to TRBD2. Germline CDR1 is KGHSH and CDR2 is LQKENI. The CDR3 runs to 15 residues. J gave up 6 bases and V 9 bases, and 11 bases lay outside the gene matches. CDR3 nucleotides: TGTGCCAGGTCCTCTTCGGGGGGATCGGCCAACGTCCTGACTTTC. This encodes CARSSSGGSANVLTF.

The chain has TRBV6-6 and TRBJ2-7, with 14 bases aligning to TRBD2. Germline loops: CDR1 MNHNY, CDR2 SVGAGI (reference sequence). V trimming: 5 bases; J trimming: 6 bases; junction bases outside the gene matches: 6. This CDR3 region has 15 residues. The CDR3 sequence: CASSKTSGRALEQYF. In DNA, the CDR3 is TGTGCCAGCAGTAAGACTAGCGGGAGGGCCCTCGAGCAGTACTTC.

V is TRBV27 and J is TRBJ2-5, with a weak D call TRBD1 (7 bases). CDR3 size: 15 residues. Trimming took 2 bases from V and 5 from J, leaving 15 bases between them. Germline CDR1 is MNHEY and CDR2 is SMNVEV (reference sequence). The DNA for the CDR3 is TGTGCCAGCAGTTTAGAGACAGGGAGGTTCGAGACCCAGTACTTC. This translates into CASSLETGRFETQYF.

The gene calls are TRBV6-1 and TRBJ2-1; 9 bases line up with TRBD2. The CDR3 is made up of 14 amino acids. Trimming cost V 6 bases and J 6 bases; bases outside gene matches: 6. Germline loops: CDR1 MNHNS, CDR2 SASEGT. CDR3 loop: CASSQYSGSNEQFF. Written as DNA, the CDR3 is TGTGCCAGCAGCCAATATAGCGGGAGCAATGAGCAGTTCTTC.

There are a few counts of this clone. The rearrangement links TRBV27 to TRBJ2-5, with 9 positions matching TRBD2. V shed 5 bases, J shed 4 bases, and the junction held 17 bases outside the gene matches. This CDR3 spans 18 amino acids. Germline CDR1 is MNHEY and CDR2 is SMNVEV (reference sequence). The CDR3 coding sequence is TGTGCCAGCAGTCGAGTCCGTCGCGGGAGGGGAGCCGCAGAGACCCAGTACTTC. Translation: CASSRVRRGRGAAETQYF.

This clone was observed a few times. Other DNA sequences in this specimen translate into the identical CDR3. J is TRBJ2-7 and V is TRBV2; tentatively, D is TRBD2 (5 bases). CDR1 is SNHLY, CDR2 FYNNEI, per germline. Trimming took 5 bases from V and 2 from J, leaving 7 bases between them. This CDR3 region has 12 residues. The CDR3: CASSSGPYEQYF. Here the CDR3 DNA reads TGTGCCAGCAGTAGCGGACCCTACGAGCAGTACTTC.

In this sample, this clone turned up a few times. The V call is TRBV9, the J call TRBJ2-5; tentatively, D is TRBD2 (6 bases). Trimming pared 1 base from V and 7 bases from J, leaving 17 bases between. Germline-derived CDR1 and CDR2 are SGDLS and YYNGEE. This CDR3 comprises 15 residues. The CDR3 coding sequence is TGTGCCAGCAGCGTATCCATAGGGGACGGGGGGACCCAGTACTTC. The encoded protein is CASSVSIGDGGTQYF.